The 10 T cell receptor beta chains presented below share a single source sample, sequenced in a study of cytomegalovirus exposure and HLA in healthy donors. The primer mix had 60 Vbeta and 13 Jbeta primers. Clones were read by immunoSEQ multiplex PCR, and TCRdb kept only the in-frame ones, dropping some. The repertoire holds about 130,000 clones, about 11% seen once, with around 4.6% in the top ten. The sequencing sample was made of PBMCs. These receptors all come from a woman between 18 and 30 years old in good health and CMV-seropositive.

This clone came up a few times. The rearrangement uses TRBV9 and TRBJ1-2, with D possibly being TRBD1 (5 bases). CDR1 and CDR2 (germline): SGDLS, YYNGEE. The CDR3 is 12 residues long. The ends were cut back, 4 bases at V and 8 bases at J, with 12 bases in the middle. CDR3 region: CASSLAGKGYTF. In DNA, the CDR3 is TGTGCCAGCAGCCTAGCAGGGAAAGGCTACACCTTC.

This clone was observed a few times. The genes are TRBV9 and TRBJ2-6; possibly TRBD1 for D (6 bases). CDR1 and CDR2 (germline): SGDLS, YYNGEE. Between the trimmed V and J ends, which lost 4 bases and 4 bases, there was a span of 12 bases. This CDR3 is built from 15 residues. In nucleotides, the CDR3 is TGTGCCAGCAGCACTACAGGGAACGGGGCCAACGTCCTGACTTTC. Translated: CASSTTGNGANVLTF. Based on the CDR3 plus reference TRBV9 and TRBJ2-6, the full variable domain is DSGVTQTPKHLITATGQRVTLRCSPRSGDLSVYWYQQSLDQGLQFLIQYYNGEERAKGNILERFSAQQFPDLHSELNLSSLELGDSALYFCASSTTGNGANVLTFGAGSRLTVL.

This chain links TRBV6-1 with TRBJ2-7; weak D call: TRBD1 (5 bases). CDR1 and CDR2 from the germline V gene are MNHNS and SASEGT. The CDR3 length is 13 residues. V lost 8 bases to trimming and J lost 1 base, with 12 bases between them. This CDR3 reads CASLGLNSYEQYF. The CDR3 DNA is TGTGCCAGCTTGGGGCTGAATTCCTACGAGCAGTACTTC.

The gene calls are TRBV28 and TRBJ2-2, with D unresolved. This CDR3 is built from 12 residues. V lost 1 base and J lost 8, with 5 bases in between. Germline V gene lookup returns CDR1 MDHEN and CDR2 SYDVKM. The CDR3 DNA reads TGTGCCAGCAGTTTATTTACAGGGGAGCTGTTTTTT. Protein sequence: CASSLFTGELFF.

This clone occurred a few times. The chain employs TRBV30 and TRBJ1-2; 9 bases align to TRBD1. Trimming took 3 bases from V and 5 from J; bases not matched to a gene: 7. Looked up from germline, CDR1 is GTSNPN and CDR2 is SVGIG (reference sequence). The CDR3 extends over 14 amino acids. CDR3 region: CAWRNRGLEYGYTF. The CDR3, as DNA: TGTGCCTGGAGGAACAGGGGGCTAGAATATGGCTACACCTTC.

A few counts support this clone. Relative to the germline gene, one junction end is altered; a read error may explain this. V usage is TRBV7-7 and J usage is TRBJ2-1; D perhaps matches TRBD2 (6 bases). Germline values: CDR1 SSHAT, CDR2 FNYEAQ (reference sequence). The CDR3 runs to 16 residues. The CDR3 loop is CASSLVVGGSNNEQFF. The CDR3 nucleotides read TGTGCTAGCAGCTTAGTAGTGGGAGGAAGTAACAATGAGCAGTTCTTC. The whole variable domain, filled in from reference TRBV7-7 and TRBJ2-1, reads GAGVSQSPRYKVTKRGQDVTLRCDPISSHATLYWYQQALGQGPEFLTYFNYEAQPDKSGLPSDRFSAERPEGSISTLTIQRTEQRDSAMYRCASSLVVGGSNNEQFFGPGTRLTVL.

This clone was seen more than once but under ten times. This rearrangement joins TRBV7-6 to TRBJ1-4; unclear D gene. Trimming stripped 1 base from V and 2 bases from J, with 5 bases between. This CDR3 is built from 14 residues. The germline gives CDR1 SGHVS, CDR2 FNYEAQ. The CDR3 DNA follows: TGTGCCAGCAGCTTAGGGGCTACTAATGAAAAACTGTTTTTT. Translation gives CASSLGATNEKLFF.

The V call is TRBV11-3, the J call TRBJ2-3; D uncertain. The V gene lost 5 bases and the J gene lost 0 bases, with 15 bases spanning the gap. This CDR3 comprises 16 residues. Germline-derived CDR1 and CDR2 are SGHNT and YENEEA. The CDR3 region is CASSPGGWASTDTQYF. In nucleotides, the CDR3 is TGTGCCAGCAGCCCCGGTGGGTGGGCTAGCACAGATACGCAGTATTTT.

The CDR3 sequence is CASRTGGTEAFF. Written as DNA, the CDR3 is TGTGCCAGCAGGACCGGAGGGACTGAAGCTTTCTTT. The chain links TRBV6-5 to TRBJ1-1; the D is unclear. Germline V gives CDR1 MNHEY, CDR2 SVGAGI. The CDR3 sequence is 12 residues long. The germline V and J ends were trimmed by 6 bases and 5 bases, with 10 bases remaining between them.

The chain links TRBV7-9 to TRBJ2-1; tentatively, D is TRBD1 (6 bases). In germline, CDR1 is SEHNR, CDR2 FQNEAQ (reference sequence). This CDR3 spans 14 amino acids. Trimming removed 1 base from V and 10 bases from J, with 14 bases in between. The chain's CDR3 is CASSLGGLAAEQFF. In DNA, the CDR3 is TGTGCCAGCAGCTTAGGGGGGCTAGCCGCGGAGCAGTTCTTC.